Following are 25 T cell receptor beta chains from one sample sequenced in a study of OX40 agonist ivuxolimab in advanced cancers. Libraries were prepared by immunoSEQ multiplex PCR; TCRdb keeps only in-frame clonotypes and omits some of them. In the table there are 74,000 or so clones, about 89% of which are singletons. The source was CD4+ or CD8+ T cells sorted from blood, collected in a trial of the OX40 agonist ivuxolimab. The source of these receptors is an adult with an advanced solid tumor such as melanoma, head and neck, liver or kidney cancer.

The V and J genes are TRBV27 and TRBJ1-6, with D maybe TRBD1 (5 bases). The CDR3 loop spans 14 amino acids. V shed 4 bases and J shed 6 bases, with 10 bases lying between them. Germline CDR1 reads MNHEY; CDR2 reads SMNVEV (reference sequence). CDR3 region: CASSYRGLNSPLHF. CDR3 nucleotides: TGTGCCAGCAGTTACCGGGGCCTTAATTCACCCCTCCACTTT.

The genes are TRBV6-1 and TRBJ1-5; D is unresolved. V lost 5 bases to trimming and J lost 2 bases, with 7 bases between them. There are 13 residues in the CDR3. Germline V CDR1 and CDR2: MNHNS, SASEGT. The DNA of the CDR3 is TGTGCCAGCAGTCCATATGGCAATCAGCCCCAGCATTTT. Protein: CASSPYGNQPQHF.

This chain connects TRBV6-5 to TRBJ1-5; D remains ambiguous. The CDR3 sequence is 13 residues long. Germline loops: CDR1 MNHEY, CDR2 SVGAGI. Trimming cost V 6 bases and J 5 bases, with 11 bases left between them. CDR3 in amino acids: CASSYDGDQPQHF. CDR3 DNA: TGTGCCAGCAGCTACGACGGAGATCAGCCCCAGCATTTT.

This clone was recorded only once. The chain carries TRBV18 and TRBJ2-7, with D perhaps matching TRBD2 (6 bases). Looked up from germline, CDR1 is KGHSH and CDR2 is LQKENI. V was clipped by 2 bases and J by 2 bases, with 10 bases between them. The length of the CDR3 is 14 residues. This CDR3 is CASSPGTGTYEQYF. The CDR3, as DNA: TGTGCCAGCTCACCAGGGACTGGTACCTACGAGCAGTACTTC.

The V call is TRBV10-3, the J call TRBJ2-3; no definite D call. The CDR3 has 14 amino acids. V lost 6 bases and J 0 bases, leaving 10 bases between the germline ends. Germline V gene sequence: CDR1 ENHRY, CDR2 SYGVKD. In DNA, the CDR3 is TGTGCCATCAGGGGCGGCATTAGCACAGATACGCAGTATTTT. The encoded protein is CAIRGGISTDTQYF.

The chain employs TRBV30 and TRBJ1-1, with TRBD1 matching 11 bases. The CDR3 is 15 amino acids. The ends lost 4 bases at V and 6 bases at J; junction bases unmatched: 10. Germline lookup yields CDR1 GTSNPN and CDR2 SVGIG (reference sequence). The CDR3 DNA reads as TGTGCCTGGAAAGGACAGGGGGCATTTTACGCTGAAGCTTTCTTT. Translation gives CAWKGQGAFYAEAFF.

The chain uses TRBV5-1 and TRBJ1-2, with D possibly matching TRBD1 (6 bases). From germline, CDR1 is SGHRS and CDR2 YFSETQ. V was pared by 4 bases and J by 8 bases, with 15 bases between. CDR3 length equals 13 residues. The CDR3 is CASSLGQSEGYTF. The CDR3 DNA sequence: TGCGCCAGCAGCCTAGGACAGTCAGAGGGCTACACCTTC.

V gene TRBV14 combines with J gene TRBJ2-7; TRBD1 is a possible D gene (6 bases). The CDR3 extends over 15 amino acids. Germline lookup yields CDR1 SGHDN and CDR2 FVKESK. V gave up 5 bases and J gave up 0 bases, with 14 bases separating them. The CDR3 DNA reads as TGTGCCAGCAGCGGCGGACAGAGCCTCTCCTACGAGCAGTACTTC. Its translation: CASSGGQSLSYEQYF.

CDR3 coding DNA: TGTGCCAGTAGTGGAGGGCCGGCTAACTCCTACAATGAGCAGTTCTTC. Its translation is CASSGGPANSYNEQFF. The chain joins TRBV19 to TRBJ2-1; weak D call: TRBD2 (6 bases). Trimming stripped 5 bases from V and 0 bases from J, with 14 bases between. The CDR3 has 16 residues. Germline CDR1 reads LNHDA; CDR2 reads SQIVND (reference sequence).

The V call is TRBV7-9, the J call TRBJ2-7; 12 nucleotides agree with TRBD2. Germline CDR1 SEHNR, CDR2 FQNEAQ (reference sequence). The CDR3 totals 16 residues. Unmatched junction bases numbered 8, after V lost 4 bases and J lost 4 bases. CDR3 DNA sequence: TGTGCCAGCAGCTCACAAAGTGGACTAGCGGGATACGAGCAGTACTTC. Protein sequence: CASSSQSGLAGYEQYF.

This clone was detected only once. The genes are TRBV5-1 and TRBJ2-1; D is unclear. The V and J ends lost 2 bases and 7 bases respectively, with 10 bases between them. The CDR3 runs to 13 residues. Germline loops: CDR1 SGHRS, CDR2 YFSETQ. CDR3 DNA: TGCGCCAGCAGCTTTACAGAGAGGAATGAGCAGTTCTTC. Protein: CASSFTERNEQFF.

The chain combines TRBV10-3 with TRBJ1-2; 7 bases fit TRBD1. V gave up 6 bases and J gave up 6 bases; unmatched junction bases: 7. The CDR3 runs 13 residues. The germline gives CDR1 ENHRY, CDR2 SYGVKD. CDR3 sequence: CAISRPGTDGYTF. The CDR3 DNA follows: TGTGCCATCAGCCGACCGGGGACAGATGGCTACACCTTC.

The gene calls are TRBV5-1 and TRBJ1-1; 9 bases match TRBD1. CDR3 size: 16 residues. Germline values: CDR1 SGHRS, CDR2 YFSETQ. Trimming at V came to 5 bases and at J to 2 bases, leaving 10 bases not matched to a gene. As DNA, the CDR3 is TGCGCCAGCAGTCGTACAGGGGGCGTCACAAACACTGAAGCTTTCTTT. Translating gives CASSRTGGVTNTEAFF.

The chain has TRBV7-2 and TRBJ1-1; D is possibly TRBD1 (6 bases). Germline CDR1 is SGHTA and CDR2 is FQGNSA. CDR3 length equals 13 residues. Trimming removed 6 bases from V and 8 bases from J, with 16 bases in between. For the CDR3, the DNA is TGTGCCAGCAGTACCGACAGGTGGTTCGAAGCTTTCTTT. This sequence encodes CASSTDRWFEAFF.

The chain links TRBV5-1 to TRBJ1-6; the D gene is possibly TRBD1 (5 bases). Germline V gives CDR1 SGHRS, CDR2 YFSETQ. V was clipped by 0 bases and J by 9 bases, with 22 bases between them. The CDR3 totals 18 residues. DNA for the CDR3: TGCGCCAGCAGCTTGGCCTTGGGGACGGGAGCAGAGGGTTCACCCCTCCACTTT. As protein: CASSLALGTGAEGSPLHF.

The chain uses TRBV15 and TRBJ2-1; D might be TRBD2 (5 bases). The CDR3 has 13 residues. Germline V gives CDR1 LNHNV, CDR2 YYDKDF (reference sequence). V lost 6 bases, J lost 6 bases, and 12 bases lay in between. Here the CDR3 reads CATRSQLGNEQFF. In DNA form, the CDR3 reads TGTGCCACCAGAAGTCAACTAGGCAATGAGCAGTTCTTC.

The V and J genes are TRBV10-3 and TRBJ2-1; 7 bases fit TRBD1. The germline gives CDR1 ENHRY, CDR2 SYGVKD. The CDR3 has 14 residues. The ends lost 7 bases at V and 7 bases at J; junction bases unmatched: 10. CDR3 DNA: TGTGCCATCAATCATGGGACAGCATCGAATGAGCAGTTCTTC. Amino acid sequence: CAINHGTASNEQFF.

The gene calls are TRBV2 and TRBJ2-2, with a weak D call TRBD1 (5 bases). CDR3 length: 12 residues. V was shortened by 11 bases and J by 1 base, with 8 bases between the two germline ends. From germline, CDR1 is SNHLY and CDR2 FYNNEI. The CDR3 is CAGTGNTGELFF. The CDR3 DNA is TGTGCCGGCACAGGGAACACCGGGGAGCTGTTTTTT. The variable domain in full, completed from reference TRBV2 and TRBJ2-2, reads EPEVTQTPSHQVTQMGQEVILRCVPISNHLYFYWYRQILGQKVEFLVSFYNNEISEKSEIFDDQFSVERPDGSNFTLKIRSTKLEDSAMYFCAGTGNTGELFFGEGSRLTVL.

This chain connects TRBV5-8 to TRBJ1-4; TRBD1 might be the D (5 bases). The CDR3 contains 14 residues. Trimming took 3 bases from V and 0 from J, leaving 6 bases between them. Germline CDR1 reads SGHTS; CDR2 reads YDEGEE. CDR3 bases: TGTGCCAGCAGCTGGGGGGCAACTAATGAAAAACTGTTTTTT. Protein product: CASSWGATNEKLFF.

This clone showed up just a few times. The chain couples TRBV7-2 to TRBJ1-2; TRBD1 agrees at 7 bases. V gave up 4 bases and J gave up 14 bases; unmatched junction bases: 13. CDR1 and CDR2 from the germline V gene are SGHTA and FQGNSA. The length of the CDR3 is 13 residues. Written as DNA, the CDR3 is TGTGCCAGCAGCTCCCAACGACAGGGAGGGAAGACCTTC. Protein sequence: CASSSQRQGGKTF. Drawing the rest from reference TRBV7-2 and TRBJ1-2, the complete variable domain is GAGVSQSPSNKVTEKGKDVELRCDPISGHTALYWYRQSLGQGLEFLIYFQGNSAPDKSGLPSDRFSAERTGGSVSTLTIQRTQQEDSAVYLCASSSQRQGGKTFGSGTRLTVV.

The chain joins TRBV5-6 to TRBJ1-6; the match to TRBD1 covers 10 bases. This CDR3 spans 16 amino acids. V was pared by 4 bases and J by 6 bases, with 7 bases of the junction left unmatched. CDR1 and CDR2 from the germline V gene are SGHDT and YYEEEE. CDR3 loop: CASSRRQGARNSPLHF. CDR3 nucleotides: TGTGCCAGCAGCCGTCGACAGGGGGCGCGTAATTCACCCCTCCACTTT.

This chain connects TRBV25-1 to TRBJ2-3, with 7 bases aligning to TRBD2. In germline, CDR1 is MGHDK, CDR2 SYGVNS. The CDR3 runs 15 residues. The ends lost 5 bases at V and 4 bases at J; junction bases unmatched: 9. In DNA form, the CDR3 reads TGTGCCAGCAGTCAATTTCCGGGGGGATCAGATACGCAGTATTTT. Translation gives CASSQFPGGSDTQYF.

This clone was observed a few times. The rearrangement links TRBV7-8 to TRBJ1-2; D uncertain. Germline CDR1 and CDR2: SGHVS and FQNEAQ. V lost 4 bases to trimming and J lost 4 bases, with 10 bases between them. This CDR3 is built from 13 residues. The CDR3 coding sequence is TGTGCCAGCAGCTCTCGGACGGGCTATGGCTACACCTTC. Its translation: CASSSRTGYGYTF.

The chain has TRBV10-1 and TRBJ2-1, with 7 bases aligning to TRBD2. The CDR3 consists of 13 residues. V was pared by 6 bases and J by 14 bases, with 13 bases of the junction left unmatched. Germline-derived CDR1 and CDR2 are WNHNN and SYGVQD (reference sequence). In DNA form, the CDR3 reads TGCGCCAGCAGCGCCGGGACTACATACGGGGAGTTCTTC. Translation gives CASSAGTTYGEFF.

The gene calls are TRBV27 and TRBJ2-3; no clear D gene. The CDR3 totals 13 residues. CDR1 is MNHEY, CDR2 SMNVEV, per germline (reference sequence). With 6 bases removed from V and 10 bases from J, the gap between germline ends came to 17 bases. The CDR3 coding sequence is TGTGCCAGCAGCCCCCCGGTGTTCGGCTCGCAGTATTTT. This gives the protein CASSPPVFGSQYF.